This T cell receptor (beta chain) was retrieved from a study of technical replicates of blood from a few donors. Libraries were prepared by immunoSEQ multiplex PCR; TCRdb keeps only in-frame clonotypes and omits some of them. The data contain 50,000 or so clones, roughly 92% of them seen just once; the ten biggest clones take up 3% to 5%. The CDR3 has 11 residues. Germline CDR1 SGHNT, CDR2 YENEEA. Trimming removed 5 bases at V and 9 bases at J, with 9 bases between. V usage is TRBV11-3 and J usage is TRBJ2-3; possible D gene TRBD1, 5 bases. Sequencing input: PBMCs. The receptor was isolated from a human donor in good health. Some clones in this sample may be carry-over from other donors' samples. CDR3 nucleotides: TGTGCCAGCAGCGCGGACAAAACGCAGTATTTT. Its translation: CASSADKTQYF.